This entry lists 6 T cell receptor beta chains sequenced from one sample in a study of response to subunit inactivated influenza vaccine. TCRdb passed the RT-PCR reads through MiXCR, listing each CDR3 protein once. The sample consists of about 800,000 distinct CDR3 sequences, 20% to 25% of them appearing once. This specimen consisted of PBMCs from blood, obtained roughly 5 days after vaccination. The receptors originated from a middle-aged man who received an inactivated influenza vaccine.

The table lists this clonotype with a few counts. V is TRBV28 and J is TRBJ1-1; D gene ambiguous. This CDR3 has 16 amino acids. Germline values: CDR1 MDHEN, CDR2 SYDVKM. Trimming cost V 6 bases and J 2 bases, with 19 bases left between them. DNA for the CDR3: TGTGCCAGCAGGACTCTAGACACGAATATTAACACTGAAGCTTTCTTT. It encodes CASRTLDTNINTEAFF.

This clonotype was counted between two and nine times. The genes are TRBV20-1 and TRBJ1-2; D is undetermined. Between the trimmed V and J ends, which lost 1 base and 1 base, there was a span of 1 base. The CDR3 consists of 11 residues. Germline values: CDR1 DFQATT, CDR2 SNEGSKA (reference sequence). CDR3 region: CSARVNYGYTF. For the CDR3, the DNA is TGCAGTGCTAGAGTTAACTATGGCTACACCTTC.

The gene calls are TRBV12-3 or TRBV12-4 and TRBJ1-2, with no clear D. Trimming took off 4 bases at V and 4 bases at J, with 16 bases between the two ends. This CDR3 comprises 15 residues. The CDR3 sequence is CASSSLEDLSYGYTF. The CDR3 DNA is TGTGCCAGCAGTTCTTTGGAGGACCTTAGCTATGGCTACACCTTC.

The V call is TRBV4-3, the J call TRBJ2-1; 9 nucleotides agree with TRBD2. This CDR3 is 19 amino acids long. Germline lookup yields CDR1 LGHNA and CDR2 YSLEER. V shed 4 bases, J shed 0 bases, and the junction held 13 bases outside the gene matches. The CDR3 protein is CASSPKGLAGPSSYNEQFF. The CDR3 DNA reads TGCGCCAGCAGCCCCAAGGGGCTAGCGGGACCAAGCTCCTACAATGAGCAGTTCTTC.

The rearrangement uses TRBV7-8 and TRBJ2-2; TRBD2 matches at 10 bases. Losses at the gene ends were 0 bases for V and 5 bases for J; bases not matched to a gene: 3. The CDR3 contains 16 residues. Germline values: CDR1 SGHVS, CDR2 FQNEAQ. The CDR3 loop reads CASSLAVLAGTGELFF. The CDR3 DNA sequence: TGTGCCAGCAGCTTAGCGGTACTAGCGGGAACCGGGGAGCTGTTTTTT.

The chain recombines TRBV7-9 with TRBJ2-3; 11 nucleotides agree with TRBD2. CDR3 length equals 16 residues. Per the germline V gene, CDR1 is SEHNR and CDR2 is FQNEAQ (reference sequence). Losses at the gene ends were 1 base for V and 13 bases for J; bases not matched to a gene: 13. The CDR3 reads CASSLGPSGRFSKEYF. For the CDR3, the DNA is TGTGCCAGCAGCTTAGGTCCTAGCGGGAGGTTCTCGAAGGAGTATTTT.